These T cell receptor beta chains were read from a single sample in a study of monozygotic twins with inflammatory bowel disease. From the 5' RACE reads, TCRdb lists one entry per CDR3 protein and no DNA. This sample's clone table lists 140,000 to 150,000 distinct CDR3 sequences. The sequenced sample consisted of blood. Receptors were obtained from a human donor with ulcerative colitis or Crohn's disease, or a healthy co-twin of an affected twin (not recorded which). The CDR3 runs from the conserved cysteine through the conserved F or W.

V gene,J gene,CDR3 protein
TRBV11-2,TRBJ1-3,CASSFAAVSSGNTIYF
TRBV12-3/TRBV12-4,TRBJ2-7,CASSLRRNEQYF
TRBV10-3,TRBJ2-1,CAISESRAVEQFF
TRBV29-1,TRBJ2-5,CSADWGETQYF
TRBV7-2,TRBJ2-1,CASSPWGGAGSYNEQFF
TRBV24-1,TRBJ1-5,CTTSDSSGVPSNQPQHF
TRBV20-1,TRBJ2-7,CSALRDPGHEQYF
TRBV24-1,TRBJ2-5,CATSDLALAGETQYF
TRBV12-5,TRBJ2-7,CASGLILCVDYEQYF
TRBV29-1,TRBJ1-2,CSASGGGANYGYTF
TRBV19,TRBJ1-1,CASSNRDRGITNTEAFF
TRBV18,TRBJ1-3,CASSPSSAGTGNTIYF
TRBV12-3/TRBV12-4,TRBJ1-2,CASSLRAGSNFGYTF
TRBV6-2/TRBV6-3,TRBJ1-2,CASSPTVLGYGYTF
TRBV20-1,TRBJ2-1,CSARDWSGSSYNEQFF
TRBV20-1,TRBJ2-1,CSARGSGSSSGAYNEQFF
TRBV9,TRBJ2-7,CASSVAGGWPPYF
TRBV3-1,TRBJ1-2,CASSQEANYGYTF
TRBV12-3/TRBV12-4,TRBJ2-5,CASSSRRTSGIGETQYF
TRBV20-1,TRBJ2-5,CSATRGLQQETQYF
TRBV5-1,TRBJ2-7,CASSLERVSYEQYF
TRBV5-1,TRBJ2-5,CASSSVLAKQETQYF
TRBV5-1,TRBJ2-7,CASHPTSGTYEQYF
TRBV10-3,TRBJ2-7,CAITPDRGREQYF
TRBV6-4,TRBJ2-1,CASSTEKGNEQFF
TRBV23-1,TRBJ2-3,CASSQSERLDTQYF
TRBV20-1,TRBJ2-3,CSASRLAGVDTQYF
TRBV29-1,TRBJ2-7,CSVGQHLLEQYF
TRBV28,TRBJ2-7,CASSFQNSYEQYF
TRBV12-3/TRBV12-4,TRBJ2-1,CASSGTSGSFPYNEQFF
TRBV20-1,TRBJ1-5,CSATAPNQPQHF
TRBV18,TRBJ2-7,CASSPLQGTYEQYF
TRBV6-1,TRBJ1-2,CASSPTRQGFSGYTF
TRBV6-1,TRBJ2-2,CASRGAGGVTGELFF
TRBV19,TRBJ2-2,CASSFSGWSSGELFF